This T cell receptor (beta chain) was observed in a study of technical replicates of blood from a handful of donors. Sequencing was performed with immunoSEQ multiplex PCR; in TCRdb, only in-frame clones are kept and a portion is missing. The profile shows about 75,000 clones, roughly 93% of them singletons. Germline values: CDR1 ENHRY, CDR2 SYGVKD. The CDR3 extends over 14 amino acids. V was pared by 4 bases and J by 9 bases, with 16 bases between. Sequenced input: T cells isolated from PBMCs. The gene calls are TRBV10-3 and TRBJ2-1; D not resolved. The origin of this receptor is a human donor in good health. CDR3 sequence: CAISVQVTQGEQFF. CDR3 coding DNA: TGTGCCATCAGTGTTCAGGTCACACAAGGTGAGCAGTTCTTC.